Listed below are T cell receptor beta chains from one sample, sequenced in a study of cytomegalovirus exposure and HLA in healthy donors. The data were produced by immunoSEQ multiplex PCR, yet TCRdb's version contains in-frame clones alone and is incomplete. The sample has around 110,000 clones; approximately 70% are singletons. Material for sequencing was PBMCs. The receptors come from a man aged 25-45 years in good health and CMV-seropositive. Both conserved end residues are trimmed from each CDR3. The order of the fields is V gene, J gene, CDR3 protein.

TRBV5-1	TRBJ2-7	ASSRAGQGTYEQY
TRBV29-1	TRBJ1-5	SVSSGGLGNQPQH
TRBV10-1	TRBJ2-3	ASSEGEATQY
TRBV7-3	TRBJ1-1	ASSLNPRNTEAF
TRBV5-1	TRBJ1-2	ASSLGGQESGYT
TRBV6-6	TRBJ1-2	ASSDSDRARRGYT
TRBV6-1	TRBJ2-5	ASSESNSGPIKTQY
TRBV28	TRBJ2-5	ASSLRLGLEQETQY
TRBV11-2	TRBJ1-2	ASSLPGSGDGYT
TRBV5-6	TRBJ1-1	ASSFPDTNTEAF
TRBV5-1	TRBJ2-1	ASNPTGGVSYNEQF
TRBV5-1	TRBJ1-4	ASSTDRGNEKLF
TRBV29-1	TRBJ1-1	SVEGHPYTEAF
TRBV11-2	TRBJ2-1	ASSSTGQSSGEQF
TRBV5-1	TRBJ1-5	ASSLQGNSNQPQH
TRBV5-6	TRBJ2-1	ASSLEGLAGVEQF
TRBV5-1	TRBJ1-3	ASSITTGRVSGNTIY
TRBV27	TRBJ1-2	ASSFRGQGFNYGYT